This entry lists 8 T cell receptor beta chains sequenced from one sample in a study of T cell repertoires in ileal Crohn's disease. Clones were read by immunoSEQ multiplex PCR, and TCRdb kept only the in-frame ones, dropping some. The sample has approximately 12,000 clones, about three quarters seen once; the top ten hold about 4.5%. Sequencing was carried out using ileal tissue. These receptor sequences come from an adult with Crohn's disease.

This rearrangement joins TRBV5-4 to TRBJ2-5; D gene ambiguous. CDR1 is SGHNT, CDR2 YYREEE, per germline (reference sequence). There are 15 residues in the CDR3. Trimming removed 0 bases from V and 1 base from J, with 10 bases in between. The CDR3 loop is CASSLAKGAQETQYF. The CDR3 nucleotides are TGTGCCAGCAGCTTGGCTAAAGGAGCCCAAGAGACCCAGTACTTC. Full variable domain (remainder filled in from reference TRBV5-4 and TRBJ2-5): ETGVTQSPTHLIKTRGQQVTLRCSSQSGHNTVSWYQQALGQGPQFIFQYYREEENGRGNFPPRFSGLQFPNYSSELNVNALELDDSALYLCASSLAKGAQETQYFGPGTRLLVL.

The gene calls are TRBV7-2 and TRBJ2-5; 9 bases align to TRBD1. Germline V gives CDR1 SGHTA, CDR2 FQGNSA. CDR3 length: 15 residues. Unmatched junction bases numbered 5, after V lost 5 bases and J lost 1 base. CDR3 nucleotide sequence: TGTGCCAGCAGCCCTAGACAGGGGGTCCAAGAGACCCAGTACTTC. Encoded protein: CASSPRQGVQETQYF.

The V call is TRBV2, the J call TRBJ1-6, with D possibly matching TRBD1 (6 bases). Germline-derived CDR1 and CDR2 are SNHLY and FYNNEI. V gave up 11 bases and J gave up 7 bases, with 21 bases separating them. There are 15 residues in the CDR3. For the CDR3, the DNA is TGTGCCCACCTAGAAGGGGGACAACCCAATTCACCCCTCCACTTT. The encoded protein is CAHLEGGQPNSPLHF.

The chain employs TRBV6-5 and TRBJ2-1; D remains ambiguous. The V end was cut by 4 bases, the J end by 8 bases, with 15 bases between. Per the germline V gene, CDR1 is MNHEY and CDR2 is SVGAGI. The CDR3 covers 14 residues. CDR3 region: CASSWALMVDEQFF. The CDR3 bases are TGTGCCAGCAGTTGGGCCTTGATGGTGGATGAGCAGTTCTTC.

J is TRBJ2-3 and V is TRBV6-4, with 9 bases fitting TRBD2. With 4 bases clipped from V and 1 base from J, the junction kept 0 bases outside the gene matches. The CDR3 sequence is 14 residues long. Per the germline V gene, CDR1 is MRHNA and CDR2 is SNTAGT. The CDR3 spells CASSASGGTDTQYF. The CDR3, as DNA: TGTGCCAGCAGTGCTAGCGGGGGCACAGATACGCAGTATTTT.

V gene TRBV11-2 combines with J gene TRBJ2-5, with 12 bases identical to TRBD2. The ends lost 0 bases at V and 6 bases at J; junction bases unmatched: 5. The germline V gene has CDR1 SGHAT and CDR2 FQNNGV. This CDR3 spans 16 amino acids. CDR3 bases: TGTGCCAGCAGCTTAGATCTTGGGACTAGCGGGCAGACCCAGTACTTC. Translated, it gives CASSLDLGTSGQTQYF.

In its sample, this clone was seen a few times. The chain joins TRBV11-2 to TRBJ2-3; 8 positions match TRBD1. This CDR3 region has 16 residues. Looked up from germline, CDR1 is SGHAT and CDR2 is FQNNGV. V was clipped by 3 bases and J by 6 bases; unmatched bases: 11. In DNA, the CDR3 is TGTGCCAGCAGCTTGTGGACGAGACAGGGGTCGGATACGCAGTATTTT. Translation gives CASSLWTRQGSDTQYF.

The chain combines TRBV11-3 with TRBJ1-1; TRBD1 agrees at 11 bases. From germline, CDR1 is SGHNT and CDR2 YENEEA. V was pared by 2 bases and J by 7 bases, with 6 bases of the junction left unmatched. The CDR3 consists of 15 residues. The CDR3 sequence is CASSLRDRGWVEAFF. Here the CDR3 DNA reads TGTGCCAGCAGCTTAAGGGACAGGGGGTGGGTTGAAGCTTTCTTT.